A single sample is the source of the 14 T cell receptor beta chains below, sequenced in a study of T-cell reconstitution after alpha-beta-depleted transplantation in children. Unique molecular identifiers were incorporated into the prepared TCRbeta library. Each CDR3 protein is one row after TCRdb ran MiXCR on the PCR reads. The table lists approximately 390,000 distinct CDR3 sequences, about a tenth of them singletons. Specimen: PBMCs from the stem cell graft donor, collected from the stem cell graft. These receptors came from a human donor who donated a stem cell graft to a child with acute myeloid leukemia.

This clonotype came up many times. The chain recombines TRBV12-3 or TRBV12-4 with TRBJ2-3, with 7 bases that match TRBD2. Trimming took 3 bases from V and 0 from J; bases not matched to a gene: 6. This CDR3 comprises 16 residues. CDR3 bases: TGTGCCAGCAGTTTCTCGCCTAGCGGTAGCACAGATACGCAGTATTTT. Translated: CASSFSPSGSTDTQYF.

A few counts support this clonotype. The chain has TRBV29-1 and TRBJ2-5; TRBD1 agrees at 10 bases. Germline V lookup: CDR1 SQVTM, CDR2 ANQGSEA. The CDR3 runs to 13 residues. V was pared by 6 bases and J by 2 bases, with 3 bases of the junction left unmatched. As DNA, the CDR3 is TGCAGCGTAAGGACAGGGGGGCAAGAGACCCAGTACTTC. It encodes CSVRTGGQETQYF. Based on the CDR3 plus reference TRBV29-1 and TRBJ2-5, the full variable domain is SAVISQKPSRDICQRGTSLTIQCQVDSQVTMMFWYRQQPGQSLTLIATANQGSEATYESGFVIDKFPISRPNLTFSTLTVSNMSPEDSSIYLCSVRTGGQETQYFGPGTRLLVL.

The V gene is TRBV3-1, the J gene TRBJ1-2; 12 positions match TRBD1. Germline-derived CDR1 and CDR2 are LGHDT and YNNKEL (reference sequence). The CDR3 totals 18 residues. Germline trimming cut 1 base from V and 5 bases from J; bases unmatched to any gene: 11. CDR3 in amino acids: CASSQAAGTGGVVYGYTF. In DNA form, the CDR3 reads TGTGCCAGCAGCCAAGCGGCCGGGACAGGGGGCGTTGTTTATGGCTACACCTTC.

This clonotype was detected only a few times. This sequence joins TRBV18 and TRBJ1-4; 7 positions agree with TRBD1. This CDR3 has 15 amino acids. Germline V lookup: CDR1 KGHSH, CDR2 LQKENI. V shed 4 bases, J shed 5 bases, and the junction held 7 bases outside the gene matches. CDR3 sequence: CASSLDRDRNEKLFF. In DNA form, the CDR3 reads TGTGCCAGCTCACTCGACCGGGACAGAAATGAAAAACTGTTTTTT.

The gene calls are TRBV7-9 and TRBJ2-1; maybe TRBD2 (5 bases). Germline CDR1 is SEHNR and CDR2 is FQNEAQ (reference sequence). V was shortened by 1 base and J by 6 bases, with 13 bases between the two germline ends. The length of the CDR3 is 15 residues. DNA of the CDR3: TGTGCCAGCAGCTTAGGGGCTAGCTCCCCCAATGAGCAGTTCTTC. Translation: CASSLGASSPNEQFF.

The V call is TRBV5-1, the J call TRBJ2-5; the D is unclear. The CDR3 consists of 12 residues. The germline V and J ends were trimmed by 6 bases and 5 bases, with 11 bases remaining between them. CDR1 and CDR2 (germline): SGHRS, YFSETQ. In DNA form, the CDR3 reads TGCGCCAGCACCACGAACGAGGAGACCCAGTACTTC. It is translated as CASTTNEETQYF. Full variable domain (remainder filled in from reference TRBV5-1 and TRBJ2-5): KAGVTQTPRYLIKTRGQQVTLSCSPISGHRSVSWYQQTPGQGLQFLFEYFSETQRNKGNFPGRFSGRQFSNSRSEMNVSTLELGDSALYLCASTTNEETQYFGPGTRLLVL.

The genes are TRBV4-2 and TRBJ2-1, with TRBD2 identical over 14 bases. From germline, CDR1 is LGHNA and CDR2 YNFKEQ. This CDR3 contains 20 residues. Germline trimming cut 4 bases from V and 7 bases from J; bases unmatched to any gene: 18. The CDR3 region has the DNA TGTGCCAGCAGCCCTCTGTTTTCAGGACTAGCGGGGGGCAGCCCTAATGAGCAGTTCTTC. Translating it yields CASSPLFSGLAGGSPNEQFF.

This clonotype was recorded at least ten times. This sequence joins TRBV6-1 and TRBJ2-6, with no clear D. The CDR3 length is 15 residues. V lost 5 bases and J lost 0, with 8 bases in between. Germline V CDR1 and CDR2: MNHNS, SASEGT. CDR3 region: CASSPMSSGANVLTF. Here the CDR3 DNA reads TGTGCCAGCAGTCCTATGTCCTCTGGGGCCAACGTCCTGACTTTC.

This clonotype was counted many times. The CDR3 region is CASSLANLGGQGHGYTF. DNA for the CDR3: TGCGCCAGCAGCTTGGCCAACCTCGGTGGACAGGGCCATGGCTACACCTTC. The chain links TRBV5-1 to TRBJ1-2, with 8 bases lining up with TRBD1. The CDR3 has 17 amino acids. Per germline, CDR1 SGHRS and CDR2 YFSETQ. J was trimmed by 6 bases and V by 0 bases; bases with no gene match: 13.

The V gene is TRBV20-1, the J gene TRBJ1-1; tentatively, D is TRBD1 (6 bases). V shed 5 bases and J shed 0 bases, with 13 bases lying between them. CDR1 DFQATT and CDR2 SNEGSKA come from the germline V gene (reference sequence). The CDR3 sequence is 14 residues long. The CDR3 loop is CSAGLDRLNTEAFF. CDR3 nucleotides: TGCAGTGCTGGACTTGACAGGCTGAACACTGAAGCTTTCTTT.

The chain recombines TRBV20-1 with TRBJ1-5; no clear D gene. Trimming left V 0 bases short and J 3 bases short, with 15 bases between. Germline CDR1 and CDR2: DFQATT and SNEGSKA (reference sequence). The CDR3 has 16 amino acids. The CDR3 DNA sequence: TGCAGTGCTAGAGATAGGAGAGGGAATCTCAATCAGCCCCAGCATTTT. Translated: CSARDRRGNLNQPQHF.

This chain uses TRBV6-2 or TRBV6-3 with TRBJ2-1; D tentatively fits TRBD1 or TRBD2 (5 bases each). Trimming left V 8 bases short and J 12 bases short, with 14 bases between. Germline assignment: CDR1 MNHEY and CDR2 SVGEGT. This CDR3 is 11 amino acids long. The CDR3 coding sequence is TGTGCCAGCCAGGGTCCGAGGGGGCAGTTCTTC. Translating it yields CASQGPRGQFF.

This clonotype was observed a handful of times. This CDR3 reads CASSLRLAGHNEQFF. CDR3 nucleotide sequence: TGTGCCAGCAGTTTAAGACTAGCGGGACACAATGAGCAGTTCTTC. V and J are TRBV27 and TRBJ2-1; TRBD2 aligns across 11 bases. V gave up 2 bases and J gave up 5 bases; unmatched junction bases: 2. Germline assignment: CDR1 MNHEY and CDR2 SMNVEV (reference sequence). The CDR3 runs 15 residues.

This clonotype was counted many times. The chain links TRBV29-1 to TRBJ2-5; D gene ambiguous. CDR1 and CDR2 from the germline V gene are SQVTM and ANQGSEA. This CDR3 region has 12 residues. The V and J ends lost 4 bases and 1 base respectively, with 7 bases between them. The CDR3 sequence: CSVADLQETQYF. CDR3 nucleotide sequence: TGCAGCGTTGCGGACCTCCAAGAGACCCAGTACTTC.